Listed below are T cell receptor beta chains from one sample, sequenced in a study of Ad26.COV2.S vaccination and SARS-CoV-2 variants. Sequencing was performed with immunoSEQ multiplex PCR; in TCRdb, only in-frame clones are kept and a portion is missing. The table records hundreds of thousands of clones, approximately 84% of them present only once. Sample: peripheral blood, taken in a trial of Ad26.COV2.S vaccine versus placebo. The receptors derive from a person between 18 and 60 years old who received the Ad26.COV2.S COVID-19 vaccine or a placebo. Each CDR3 is given with its conserved first and last residue. The order of the fields is CDR3 DNA, CDR3 protein, D gene, clone size, V gene, J gene. D genes are given only for firm matches. Size values are once, few and many counts, or a class for expanded clones, and some rows have none.

TGTGCCAGCAGCTTGGAGATGAACACTGAAGCTTTCTTT	CASSLEMNTEAFF	-	-	TRBV7-2	TRBJ1-1
TGTGCCAGCAGTCCCCGGGGCAGGGGGACGGGGATCTCTGGCTACACCTTC	CASSPRGRGTGISGYTF	TRBD1	-	TRBV6-6	TRBJ1-2
TGTGCCAGCAGCTTCCGCAGGCTGGACACCGGGGAGCTGTTTTTT	CASSFRRLDTGELFF	-	-	TRBV7-9	TRBJ2-2
TGTGCCAGCAGCCGCGGGCCGTCTTCTAATGAAAAACTGTTTTTT	CASSRGPSSNEKLFF	-	many	TRBV11-2	TRBJ1-4
TGTGCCAGCAGTTTCCCTCGGGACACAAAGCAAGAGACCCAGTACTTC	CASSFPRDTKQETQYF	-	-	TRBV28	TRBJ2-5
TGTGCCAGTAGTATGCGGTCATCGGGGGGCGGGCAGCCCCAGCATTTT	CASSMRSSGGGQPQHF	-	few	TRBV19	TRBJ1-5
TGCGCCAGCAGTGAATCGCAGTCAAACATTCAGTACTTC	CASSESQSNIQYF	-	-	TRBV10-1	TRBJ2-4
TGTGCCAGCAGCTTAGGGGGGGGGACTTATCCCACAGATACGCAGTATTTT	CASSLGGGTYPTDTQYF	TRBD2	-	TRBV7-2	TRBJ2-3
TGTGCCAGCAGTAGCCCCACAGGGGACTGGTCACCCCTCCACTTT	CASSSPTGDWSPLHF	TRBD1	-	TRBV2	TRBJ1-6
TGTGCCAGCAGATCAGACCTCGTCAATGAGCAGTTCTTC	CASRSDLVNEQFF	-	-	TRBV12-3/TRBV12-4	TRBJ2-1
TGTGCTAGTGGCCCGACCTTGACAGGGGACGCTCATGGCTACACCTTC	CASGPTLTGDAHGYTF	TRBD1	-	TRBV12-5	TRBJ1-2
TGTGCCAGCAGCTGGTTGTCTGGTGCTGGCTACACCTTC	CASSWLSGAGYTF	-	once	TRBV5-6	TRBJ1-2
TGTGCCAGCAGTGGCGGTCGGGGGGCCGGGGAGACCCAGTACTTC	CASSGGRGAGETQYF	-	-	TRBV2	TRBJ2-5
TGTGCCAATACACAGAACACTGAAGCTTTCTTT	CANTQNTEAFF	-	few	TRBV19	TRBJ1-1
TGTGCCAGCAGGCAGGGGGCGCGCTACGAGCAGTACTTC	CASRQGARYEQYF	TRBD1	once	TRBV6-5	TRBJ2-7
TGTGCCAGCAGTTCTGGGTTATCTCAGCCCCAGCATTTT	CASSSGLSQPQHF	-	-	TRBV5-6	TRBJ1-5
TGTGCCAGTAGTGGGCTAGCGGCAACAAAAGATACGCAGTATTTT	CASSGLAATKDTQYF	TRBD2	-	TRBV19	TRBJ2-3
TGTGCCTGGGATCAGGGATACGAGCAGTACTTC	CAWDQGYEQYF	-	-	TRBV30	TRBJ2-7
TGTGCCAGCAGCCAAGGTACTGGGGGGGCGGTCAAAAACATTCAGTACTTC	CASSQGTGGAVKNIQYF	-	-	TRBV3-1/TRBV3-2	TRBJ2-4
TGCGCCAGCAGCTTTCAGGGGTTAACTAATGAAAAACTGTTTTTT	CASSFQGLTNEKLFF	-	-	TRBV5-1	TRBJ1-4
TGCGCCAGCAGCTCCTCAGCTAGCTCCTACGAGCAGTACTTC	CASSSSASSYEQYF	-	-	TRBV5-1	TRBJ2-7
TGTGCCAGCAGCCCCCGGGCCGTCCTTAGGGACAATGAGCAGTTCTTC	CASSPRAVLRDNEQFF	-	-	TRBV14	TRBJ2-1
TGTGCCAGCAGTGAAGGGGGGAGAGTCTATGGCTACACCTTC	CASSEGGRVYGYTF	-	-	TRBV6-1	TRBJ1-2
TGTGCCAGCAGCTTAGGGACAGGGTGGAGTGGTGAAGCTTTCTTT	CASSLGTGWSGEAFF	TRBD1	few	TRBV7-2	TRBJ1-1
TGTGCCAGCGCCACGGGACAGGGTGACACTGAAGCTTTCTTT	CASATGQGDTEAFF	TRBD1	-	TRBV27	TRBJ1-1
TGTGCCAGCAGCTTAACAGGTCCCCTCACTGAAGCTTTCTTT	CASSLTGPLTEAFF	-	-	TRBV7-2	TRBJ1-1
TGCGCCAGCAGCTTGTTTTACGGATCAGGAGATACGCAGTATTTT	CASSLFYGSGDTQYF	-	-	TRBV5-1	TRBJ2-3
TGTGCCAGCAGCCCGGGACAGGATTCTACCATTCGGTACTTC	CASSPGQDSTIRYF	TRBD1	-	TRBV5-4	TRBJ2-7
TGTGCCAGCAGGAACCGGGACAGGAATGAAAAACTGTTTTTT	CASRNRDRNEKLFF	TRBD1	few	TRBV6-5	TRBJ1-4
TGTGCCAGCAGCGTCGTCGAGGGGTGGGAGACCCAGTACTTC	CASSVVEGWETQYF	-	-	TRBV9	TRBJ2-5
TGTGCCAGCAGCCGTAGCACAGATACGCAGTATTTT	CASSRSTDTQYF	-	-	TRBV11-3	TRBJ2-3
TGTGCCAGCTACCTAGGAAGGGGCACTGGCTACAATGAGCAGTTCTTC	CASYLGRGTGYNEQFF	-	-	TRBV5-5	TRBJ2-1
TGTGCCAGCAGCTTGCGAGAGACCCAGTACTTC	CASSLRETQYF	-	few	TRBV5-6	TRBJ2-5
TGTGCCAGCTCCGGGGGGAATTTGGGAAACACCATATATTTT	CASSGGNLGNTIYF	-	-	TRBV28	TRBJ1-3
TGTGCCACCAAGCAGACTAGCAAGGCGTACGAGCAGTACTTC	CATKQTSKAYEQYF	TRBD2	-	TRBV10-3	TRBJ2-7
TGTGCCAGCAGCTTGGGGGTTCCAGGGAGAGAAGCTTTCTTT	CASSLGVPGREAFF	-	-	TRBV5-6	TRBJ1-1
TGTGCCAGCAGTTATAGGACAGGGGGCGGATACACTGAAGCTTTCTTT	CASSYRTGGGYTEAFF	TRBD1	once	TRBV6-2/TRBV6-3	TRBJ1-1
TGTGCCATCAGTGAAGTGTTGGCCGCCACAGATACGCAGTATTTT	CAISEVLAATDTQYF	-	few	TRBV10-3	TRBJ2-3
TGCGCCAGCACCCGGGGGGCTAGCACAGATACGCAGTATTTT	CASTRGASTDTQYF	-	-	TRBV5-1	TRBJ2-3
TGTGCCAGCAGCCCCCGGGGGGGGCCTTCGAAGACCCAGTACTTC	CASSPRGGPSKTQYF	TRBD2	-	TRBV5-6	TRBJ2-5
TGCAGCGTTGGGGACCCAGGAAACATTCAGTACTTC	CSVGDPGNIQYF	-	-	TRBV29-1	TRBJ2-4
TGTGCCAGCAGAAGCACCGGGGAGCTGTTTTTT	CASRSTGELFF	-	-	TRBV16	TRBJ2-2
TGTGCCAGCAGCTTAGGGACACTTGAGCAGTTCTTC	CASSLGTLEQFF	-	-	TRBV11-3	TRBJ2-1
TGTGCCAGCAGCCCCCCTTGGGGGACAGGCCGCCAAGAGACCCAGTACTTC	CASSPPWGTGRQETQYF	TRBD1	once	TRBV27	TRBJ2-5